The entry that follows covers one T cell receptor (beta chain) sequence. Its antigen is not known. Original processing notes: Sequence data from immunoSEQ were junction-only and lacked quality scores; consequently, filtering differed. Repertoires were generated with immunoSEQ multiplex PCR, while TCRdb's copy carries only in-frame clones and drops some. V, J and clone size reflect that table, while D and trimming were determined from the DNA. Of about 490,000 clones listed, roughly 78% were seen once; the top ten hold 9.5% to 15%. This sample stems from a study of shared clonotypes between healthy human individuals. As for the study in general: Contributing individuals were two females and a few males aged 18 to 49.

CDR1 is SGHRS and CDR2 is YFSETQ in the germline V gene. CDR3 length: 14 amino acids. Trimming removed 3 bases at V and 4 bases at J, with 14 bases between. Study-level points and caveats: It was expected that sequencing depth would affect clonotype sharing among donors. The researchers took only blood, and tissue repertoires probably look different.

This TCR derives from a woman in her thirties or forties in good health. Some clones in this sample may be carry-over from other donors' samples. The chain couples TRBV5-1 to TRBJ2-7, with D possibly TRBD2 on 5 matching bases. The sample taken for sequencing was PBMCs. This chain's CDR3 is CASSWTAARYEQYF. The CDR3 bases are TGCGCCAGCAGCTGGACTGCGGCGCGATACGAGCAGTACTTC.